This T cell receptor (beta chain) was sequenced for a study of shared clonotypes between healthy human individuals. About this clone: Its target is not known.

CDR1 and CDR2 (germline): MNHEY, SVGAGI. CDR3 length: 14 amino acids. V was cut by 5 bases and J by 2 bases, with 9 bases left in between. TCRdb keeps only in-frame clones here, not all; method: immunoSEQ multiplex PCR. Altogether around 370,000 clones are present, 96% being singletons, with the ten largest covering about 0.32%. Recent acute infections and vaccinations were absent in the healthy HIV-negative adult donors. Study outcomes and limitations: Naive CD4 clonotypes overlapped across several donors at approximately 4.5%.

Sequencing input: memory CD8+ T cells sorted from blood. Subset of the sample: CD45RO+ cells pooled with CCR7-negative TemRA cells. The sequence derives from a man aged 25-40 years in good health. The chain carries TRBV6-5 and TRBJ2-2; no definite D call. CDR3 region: CASSRASNTGELFF. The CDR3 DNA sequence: TGTGCCAGCAGTCGCGCCTCTAACACCGGGGAGCTGTTTTTT.